This TCR beta chain was profiled in a study of blood T cell repertoires in COVID-19 (dated by TCRdb to the early 2020s). Describing the broader study: The collaborator samples originated in the United States, Italy and Spain and spanned the acute and convalescent phases of COVID-19. Deeply sampled blood TCRbeta repertoires from subjects exposed to, actively infected with, or recovered from COVID-19 were included in the dataset. The repertoires were made available in a free public database intended to serve as a resource for research on the immune response to SARS-CoV-2. Samples were obtained from the ongoing ImmuneRACE study (first 160 participants) and from about 1,300 subjects provided by 6 global collaborators. A de-identified subject ID, COVID-19 status, age in years and sex were almost always included in the sample metadata. The material from the prospective study consisted of cDNA or gDNA derived from T cells, B-cell-depleted T cells, or PBMCs. Where HLA class I and class II types were available, the types were taken from metadata supplied by the sample provider, not from assay-based typing.

Each collaborating institution followed its own protocols to collect whole blood in K2EDTA tubes. For TCRbeta analysis, collaborators shipped samples as frozen whole blood, isolated PBMCs, or DNA extracted from either of those sample types. TCRbeta CDR3 regions were amplified from genomic DNA by means of the immunoSEQ Assay, a bias-controlled multiplex PCR. The authors processed their data as follows. The number of nucleated cells in each sample was estimated from the amplification of reference gene primers within the assay. Sequence reads were collapsed and filtered to measure the absolute abundance of every unique TCRbeta CDR3 rearrangement. For each sample, productive Simpson clonality was calculated as the square root of Simpson's diversity index over productive rearrangements. The immuneACCESS repertoire file appears here via TCRdb, limited to in-frame rearrangements. These files lack a portion of the clones; in checked studies, under half of the deficit traces to unresolved V genes, and the cause of the others is not known. That table furnishes V, J and clone size, whereas the DNA furnished D and trimming. The sample table holds 150,000 to 200,000 clones, of which about 85% were seen once. Clones ranked in the top ten supply around 0.99% of the sample.

Of note for this clone: Its specific antigen is unknown. The sample holds no much larger clone one base away, and base qualities are not on file.

The CDR3 starts with the cysteine, ends with the phenylalanine, and has 14 residues. The DNA shown is the 42-base CDR3, in frame from base 1. V was cut back by 5 bases and J by 6 bases, leaving a gap of 15 bases between them. From a lookup of the germline V gene (reference sequence), CDR1 and CDR2 are SEHNR and FQNEAQ. Points the paper makes about the study in general: The amount of clinical and demographic metadata varied by source and participant and was provided uncurated.

This clonotype was obtained from a man between 18 and 29 years old with acute or convalescent COVID-19. Sequencing used peripheral blood. The chain is encoded by TRBV7-9 joined to TRBJ2-3, with a weak D call of TRBD2 (5 bases match). The sequence in DNA is TGTGCCAGCAGCAAAGACGGGCGCGGGGATACGCAGTATTTT. It specifies CASSKDGRGDTQYF.